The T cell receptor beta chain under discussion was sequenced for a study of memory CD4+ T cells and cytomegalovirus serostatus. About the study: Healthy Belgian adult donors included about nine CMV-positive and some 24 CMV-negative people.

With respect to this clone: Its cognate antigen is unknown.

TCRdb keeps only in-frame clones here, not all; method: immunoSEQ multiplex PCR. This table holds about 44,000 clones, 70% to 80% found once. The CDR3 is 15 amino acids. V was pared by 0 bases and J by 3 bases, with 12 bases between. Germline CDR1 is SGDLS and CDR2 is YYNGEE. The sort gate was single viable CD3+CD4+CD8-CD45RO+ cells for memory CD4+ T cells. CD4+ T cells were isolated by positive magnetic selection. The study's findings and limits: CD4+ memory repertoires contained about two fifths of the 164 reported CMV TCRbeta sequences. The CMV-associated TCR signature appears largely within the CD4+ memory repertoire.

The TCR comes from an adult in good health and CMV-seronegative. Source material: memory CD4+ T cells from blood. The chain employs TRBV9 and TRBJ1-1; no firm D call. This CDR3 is CASSVESRADTEAFF. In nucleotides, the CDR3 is TGTGCCAGCAGCGTAGAAAGTAGGGCGGACACTGAAGCTTTCTTT.